This T cell receptor beta chain was profiled in a study of blood T cell repertoires in COVID-19. Study at large: Whether acute or convalescent, the COVID-19 samples came from the United States, Italy and Spain.

How the authors handled the data: Amplifying reference gene primers gave estimates of nucleated cell counts. Profiled with immunoSEQ multiplex PCR; TCRdb holds only in-frame clones, not every one. That table supplies the V and J calls and clone size; D and trimming were determined from the DNA. The sample has around 300,000 clones; around nine tenths are singletons. This clone was counted between two and nine times. Material: PBMCs or T cells enriched from blood (not recorded which). The clonotype originates from a young man who had recovered from COVID-19.

In DNA form, the CDR3 reads TGTGCCAGCAGCTACGGGGGGCGTACCACCGGGGAGCTGTTTTTT. It encodes CASSYGGRTTGELFF. This chain connects TRBV28 to TRBJ2-2; the D gene is possibly TRBD2 (7 bases). The CDR3 totals 15 residues. Trimming cost V 6 bases and J 4 bases, with 15 bases left between them. Germline V gene data show CDR1 as MDHEN and CDR2 as SYDVKM.